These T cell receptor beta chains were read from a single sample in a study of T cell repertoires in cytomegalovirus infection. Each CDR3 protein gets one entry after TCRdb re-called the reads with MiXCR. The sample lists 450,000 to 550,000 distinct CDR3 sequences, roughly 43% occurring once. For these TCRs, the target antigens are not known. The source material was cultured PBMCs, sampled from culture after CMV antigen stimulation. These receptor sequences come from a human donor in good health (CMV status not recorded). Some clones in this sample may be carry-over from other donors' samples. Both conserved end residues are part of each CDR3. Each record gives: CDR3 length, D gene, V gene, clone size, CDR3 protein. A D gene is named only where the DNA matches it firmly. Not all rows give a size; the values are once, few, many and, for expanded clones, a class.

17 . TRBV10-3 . CAISELSWELGTNEQFF
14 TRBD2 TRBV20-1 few CSARPSGRPETQYF
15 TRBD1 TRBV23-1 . CASSQRGGTAGPQHF
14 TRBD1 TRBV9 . CASSATGENQPQHF
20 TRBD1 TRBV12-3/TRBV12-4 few CASSLGTGFGYTSAGFGYTF
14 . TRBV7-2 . CASSLALAAGTQYF
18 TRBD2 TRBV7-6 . CASSLALIGAGEHYEQYF
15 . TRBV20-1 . CSASVGAGAAYEQYF
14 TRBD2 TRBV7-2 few CASSFVAGDYEQYF
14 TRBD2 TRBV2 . CASSPRRGAYEQYF
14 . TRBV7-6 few CASSELVPNSPLHF
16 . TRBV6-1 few CASRPRDQSYQETQYF
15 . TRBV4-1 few CASTRTTLDNQPQHF
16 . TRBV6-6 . CASSVWTASRNQPQHF
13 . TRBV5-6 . CASSDPGQDVEFF
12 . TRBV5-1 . CASSTTTEEAFF
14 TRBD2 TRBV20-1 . CSVTGASGEYEQYF
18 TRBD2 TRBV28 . CASTTRTSGSTPSYEQYF
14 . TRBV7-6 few CASSLGADTGELFF
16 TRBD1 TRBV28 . CASSSTDTGGYQPQHF
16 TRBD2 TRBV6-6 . CASSYTGLAGDGTQYF
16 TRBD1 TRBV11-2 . CASSLKGQGNTDTQYF
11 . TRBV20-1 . CSGQGNEKLFF
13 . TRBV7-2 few CASSLEGAGNQYF
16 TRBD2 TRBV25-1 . CASSDSLAGVRDTQYF
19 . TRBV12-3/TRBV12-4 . CASSDIALAVGKSTDTQYF
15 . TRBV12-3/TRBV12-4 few CASSSTAVAFSPLHF
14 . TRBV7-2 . CASSLVVEYTEAFF
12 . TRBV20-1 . CSARDGSGELFF
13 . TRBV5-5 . CASSHQGDYGYTF
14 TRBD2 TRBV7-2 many CASSLRAGADTQYF
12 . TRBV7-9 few CASSDRADEQYF
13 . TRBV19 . CASRPSNSDTQYF
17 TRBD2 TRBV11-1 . CASSLSGSATSTGELFF
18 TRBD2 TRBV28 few CASSSGLGAGGAKNIQYF
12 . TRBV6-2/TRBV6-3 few CASSYGVNEQYF
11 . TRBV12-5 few CASGSADTQYF
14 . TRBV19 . CASSLQGQSYEQYF
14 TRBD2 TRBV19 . CATRLASSTDTQYF
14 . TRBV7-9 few CASSLESHSTEAFF
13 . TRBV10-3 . CAISERLNSPLHF
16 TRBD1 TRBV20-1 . CSARPGTGPTGETQYF
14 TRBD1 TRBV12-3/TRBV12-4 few CASSPTGGGETQYF
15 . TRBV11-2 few CASSLGTIPNEKLFF
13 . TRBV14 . CASSQAGLGELFF
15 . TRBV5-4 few CASSLDRVRANVLTF
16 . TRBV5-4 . CASSLSGLGWTGELFF
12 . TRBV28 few CASSWANYGYTF
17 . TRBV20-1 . CSAHGGITGYNNQPQHF
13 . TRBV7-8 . CASSLRTGEKLFF
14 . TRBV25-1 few CASSEARGNSPLHF
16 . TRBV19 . CASRLVGGISNQPQHF
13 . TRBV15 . CATSRDGPMPQHF
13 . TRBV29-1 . CSVENLNRNEQFF